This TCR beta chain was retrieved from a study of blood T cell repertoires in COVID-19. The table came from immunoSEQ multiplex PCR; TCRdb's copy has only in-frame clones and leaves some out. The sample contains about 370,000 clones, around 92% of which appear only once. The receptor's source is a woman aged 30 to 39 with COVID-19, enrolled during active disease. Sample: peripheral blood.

The CDR3 here is CASRSGTGDGKLFF. The DNA for the CDR3 is TGTGCCAGCAGGTCAGGGACAGGGGATGGAAAACTGTTTTTT. The V call is TRBV2, the J call TRBJ1-4, with 10 bases fitting TRBD1. This CDR3 has 14 residues. The V gene's germline CDR1 is SNHLY and CDR2 FYNNEI. J lost 10 bases, V lost 6 bases, and 8 bases had no gene match.